This entry lists 2 T cell receptor beta chains sequenced from one sample in a study of control samples from healthy donors and cancer patients (dated by TCRdb to between 2020 and 2021). Libraries were made using the immunoSEQ multiplex PCR assay. Held by TCRdb, this immuneACCESS table contains in-frame sequences only and omits some clones. Under half of the omission traces to an unresolved V gene where checked; the cause of the rest is unknown. The sample table lists under 200,000 clones, around 94% of them with a count of one. Approximately 15% of the sample is in the top ten clones. The sample was PBMCs. These receptors all stem from a man aged 55 to 69 with colorectal cancer.

The chain joins TRBV6-5 to TRBJ2-5; 7 bases line up with TRBD1. Germline loops: CDR1 MNHEY, CDR2 SVGAGI. V was clipped by 8 bases and J by 1 base; unmatched bases: 10. The CDR3 is 15 amino acids. Written as DNA, the CDR3 is TGTGCCAGCTGGTCCGGGACAGCCGGCCAAGAGACCCAGTACTTC. Translation gives CASWSGTAGQETQYF.

The chain combines TRBV28 with TRBJ1-2; D gene ambiguous. The CDR3 totals 16 residues. Trimming took off 5 bases at V and 0 bases at J, with 16 bases between the two ends. The germline V gene encodes CDR1 MDHEN and CDR2 SYDVKM. CDR3 nucleotides: TGTGCCAGCAGTCCACACATGGCCAGGACTAACTATGGCTACACCTTC. It specifies CASSPHMARTNYGYTF.